Below, one TCR beta chain is given with its context. The antigen is not known. Trimming removed 7 bases from V and 8 bases from J; junction bases left unmatched: 9. The CDR3 loop spans 14 amino acids. Germline V gene sequence: CDR1 SGHVT, CDR2 SQSDAQ. Measured with immunoSEQ multiplex PCR; TCRdb has only the in-frame clones, and not every one. Among 130,000 or so clones, 80% to 90% were seen once, and the ten largest hold 5.5% to 8%. The data are from a study of radiotherapy plus CTLA-4 blockade in lung cancer. Study summary: With 30% to 40% of patients having disease control, objective responses were seen in roughly 18%. Findings and caveats of the study: Peripheral blood showed expansion of tumor-derived TCR clones after radiotherapy and ipilimumab. The authors reported that early blood T cell clone dynamics, with interferon-beta, best predicted response.

Here the sequenced sample was peripheral blood, taken from a patient treated with radiotherapy plus ipilimumab. This TCR was recovered from a human donor with non-small cell lung cancer that progressed on radiotherapy plus ipilimumab. The chain is built from TRBV7-4 and TRBJ1-2; 11 bases fit TRBD1. The CDR3 here is CASNPGQGVLGYTF. Here the CDR3 DNA reads TGTGCCAGCAACCCGGGACAGGGGGTTTTAGGCTACACCTTC.